This is a list of T cell receptor beta chains from one sample in a study of blood T cell repertoires in COVID-19. TCRdb's table, derived via immunoSEQ multiplex PCR, lists solely in-frame clones and lacks some. This sample has nearly 25,000 clones; approximately 81% occur once, and the top ten carry under 8%. Source material: peripheral blood. Receptor source: a man between 65 and 80 years old with acute or convalescent COVID-19. Each CDR3 is given with its conserved first and last residue. Fields, in order: clone size, D gene, J gene, V gene, CDR3 length, CDR3 DNA, CDR3 protein. A D gene is named only where the DNA matches it firmly. A row's size may be missing; if present it is once, few, many or a size class.

clone_size: NA; d_call: NA; j_call: TRBJ2-2; v_call: TRBV10-1; cdr3_length: 14; cdr3_nt: TGCGCCAGCAGTGTCGAACAGGGCACCGGGGAGCTGTTTTTT; cdr3_aa: CASSVEQGTGELFF
clone_size: NA; d_call: TRBD2; j_call: TRBJ2-5; v_call: TRBV6-5; cdr3_length: 13; cdr3_nt: TGTGCCAGCAGTACCCCGGGAGGTGAGACCCAGTACTTC; cdr3_aa: CASSTPGGETQYF
clone_size: NA; d_call: NA; j_call: TRBJ1-5; v_call: TRBV19; cdr3_length: 16; cdr3_nt: TGTGCCAGTCAGAAACCAAGAGACCGGGGCAATCAGCCCCAGCATTTT; cdr3_aa: CASQKPRDRGNQPQHF
clone_size: NA; d_call: TRBD2; j_call: TRBJ2-3; v_call: TRBV6-2/TRBV6-3; cdr3_length: 16; cdr3_nt: TGTGCCAGCAGCCCGGGCGGCGGGAGACTTGAAGATACGCAGTATTTT; cdr3_aa: CASSPGGGRLEDTQYF
clone_size: NA; d_call: NA; j_call: TRBJ2-2; v_call: TRBV21-1; cdr3_length: 17; cdr3_nt: TGTGCCAGCAGCAAAGAGGGCGGGAGGGTGAACACCGGGGAGCTGTTTTTT; cdr3_aa: CASSKEGGRVNTGELFF
clone_size: NA; d_call: TRBD2; j_call: TRBJ2-2; v_call: TRBV24-1; cdr3_length: 14; cdr3_nt: TGTGCCACTCGGACTAGCGGGAACACCGGGGAGCTGTTTTTT; cdr3_aa: CATRTSGNTGELFF
clone_size: NA; d_call: NA; j_call: TRBJ1-2; v_call: TRBV5-4; cdr3_length: 16; cdr3_nt: TGTGCCAGCAGCTTGTCGGTCCTCGGCAGGGGCTATGGCTACACCTTC; cdr3_aa: CASSLSVLGRGYGYTF
clone_size: NA; d_call: TRBD2; j_call: TRBJ2-7; v_call: TRBV30; cdr3_length: 14; cdr3_nt: TGTGCCTGGAGTCTAGCGGGAGTGGATTACGAGCAGTACTTC; cdr3_aa: CAWSLAGVDYEQYF
clone_size: NA; d_call: NA; j_call: TRBJ2-3; v_call: TRBV15; cdr3_length: 15; cdr3_nt: TGTGCCACCAGCAGAGATGGTGGGGCGTCAGATACGCAGTATTTT; cdr3_aa: CATSRDGGASDTQYF
clone_size: NA; d_call: NA; j_call: TRBJ1-2; v_call: TRBV9; cdr3_length: 13; cdr3_nt: TGTGCCAGCAGCCGGACCGGGGGGGGCGGCTACACCTTC; cdr3_aa: CASSRTGGGGYTF
clone_size: NA; d_call: NA; j_call: TRBJ1-2; v_call: TRBV27; cdr3_length: 13; cdr3_nt: TGTGCCAGCAGTTCTGGACAGTTCTATGGCTACACCTTC; cdr3_aa: CASSSGQFYGYTF
clone_size: NA; d_call: NA; j_call: TRBJ1-1; v_call: TRBV30; cdr3_length: 13; cdr3_nt: TGTGCCTGGAGTAGCAGGGCCGTCGGTGAAGCTTTCTTT; cdr3_aa: CAWSSRAVGEAFF
clone_size: NA; d_call: NA; j_call: TRBJ1-5; v_call: TRBV6-6; cdr3_length: 13; cdr3_nt: TGTGCCAGCAATACGCAGGGTAATCAGCCCCAGCATTTT; cdr3_aa: CASNTQGNQPQHF
clone_size: once; d_call: TRBD1; j_call: TRBJ1-1; v_call: TRBV30; cdr3_length: 12; cdr3_nt: TGTGCCTGGACAGGGGGTGACACTGAAGCTTTCTTT; cdr3_aa: CAWTGGDTEAFF
clone_size: NA; d_call: TRBD1; j_call: TRBJ1-5; v_call: TRBV3-1/TRBV3-2; cdr3_length: 14; cdr3_nt: TGTGCCAGCAGTTACGACAGGGGTAGGCAGCCCCAGCATTTT; cdr3_aa: CASSYDRGRQPQHF
clone_size: NA; d_call: NA; j_call: TRBJ2-3; v_call: TRBV19; cdr3_length: 11; cdr3_nt: TGTGCCAGTAGTATGGACTATACGCAGTATTTT; cdr3_aa: CASSMDYTQYF
clone_size: NA; d_call: TRBD1; j_call: TRBJ1-2; v_call: TRBV29-1; cdr3_length: 11; cdr3_nt: TGCAGCGTTACAGGGGGCTATGGCTACACCTTC; cdr3_aa: CSVTGGYGYTF
clone_size: once; d_call: TRBD1; j_call: TRBJ2-3; v_call: TRBV5-4; cdr3_length: 15; cdr3_nt: TGTGCCAGCAGCTCCCGGGACAGGGGCTTGTATACGCAGTATTTT; cdr3_aa: CASSSRDRGLYTQYF
clone_size: once; d_call: TRBD1; j_call: TRBJ1-5; v_call: TRBV5-1; cdr3_length: 15; cdr3_nt: TGCGCCAGCAGCCCAGGACAGGGCGGCAATCAGCCCCAGCATTTT; cdr3_aa: CASSPGQGGNQPQHF
clone_size: once; d_call: NA; j_call: TRBJ1-5; v_call: TRBV19; cdr3_length: 15; cdr3_nt: TGTGCCAGTAGTCCGATGGGGGGGGGCAATCAGCCCCAGCATTTT; cdr3_aa: CASSPMGGGNQPQHF
clone_size: few; d_call: TRBD2; j_call: TRBJ2-7; v_call: TRBV30; cdr3_length: 14; cdr3_nt: TGTGCCTGGAGCCGGCTAGCGGCATCCTACGAGCAGTACTTC; cdr3_aa: CAWSRLAASYEQYF
clone_size: NA; d_call: NA; j_call: TRBJ1-2; v_call: TRBV19; cdr3_length: 15; cdr3_nt: TGTGCCAGTAGTATTGATCCGACCCGGGTGGATGGCTACACCTTC; cdr3_aa: CASSIDPTRVDGYTF
clone_size: NA; d_call: NA; j_call: TRBJ2-5; v_call: TRBV21-1; cdr3_length: 15; cdr3_nt: TGTGCCAGCAGCGAGACGACTAGCGAGGAGGAGACCCAGTACTTC; cdr3_aa: CASSETTSEEETQYF
clone_size: NA; d_call: NA; j_call: TRBJ1-2; v_call: TRBV7-2; cdr3_length: 14; cdr3_nt: TGTGCCAGCAGCTTATTAGAGGCGGCGGGTGGCTACACCTTC; cdr3_aa: CASSLLEAAGGYTF
clone_size: once; d_call: NA; j_call: TRBJ1-1; v_call: TRBV4-3; cdr3_length: 14; cdr3_nt: TGCGCCAGCAGCCAAGACAAGAGGAACACTGAAGCTTTCTTT; cdr3_aa: CASSQDKRNTEAFF
clone_size: NA; d_call: NA; j_call: TRBJ2-7; v_call: TRBV1; cdr3_length: 13; cdr3_nt: TGCACCAGGGGGAGTGGGACTACCTACGAGCAGTACTTC; cdr3_aa: CTRGSGTTYEQYF
clone_size: NA; d_call: TRBD1; j_call: TRBJ2-7; v_call: TRBV6-5; cdr3_length: 14; cdr3_nt: TGTGCCAGCAGCCTAGACAGGGGGCGATCCGAGCAGTACTTC; cdr3_aa: CASSLDRGRSEQYF
clone_size: NA; d_call: TRBD2; j_call: TRBJ2-1; v_call: TRBV5-1; cdr3_length: 17; cdr3_nt: TGCGCCAGCAGCTTCCTACAGCGGGGGGCCGGAGACAATGAGCAGTTCTTC; cdr3_aa: CASSFLQRGAGDNEQFF
clone_size: NA; d_call: TRBD1; j_call: TRBJ1-2; v_call: TRBV28; cdr3_length: 13; cdr3_nt: TGTGCCAGCGCCCCGGGACAGGGTTTGCGATACACCTTC; cdr3_aa: CASAPGQGLRYTF
clone_size: NA; d_call: NA; j_call: TRBJ1-1; v_call: TRBV18; cdr3_length: 14; cdr3_nt: TGTGCCAGCCGTAAACCGGGGCTGGGGGGTGAAGCTTTCTTT; cdr3_aa: CASRKPGLGGEAFF
clone_size: NA; d_call: TRBD2; j_call: TRBJ2-1; v_call: TRBV19; cdr3_length: 16; cdr3_nt: TGTGCCAGTAGTATATCGGCTAGCGGGACATACAATGAGCAGTTCTTC; cdr3_aa: CASSISASGTYNEQFF
clone_size: NA; d_call: TRBD1; j_call: TRBJ1-6; v_call: TRBV19; cdr3_length: 14; cdr3_nt: TGTGCCAGTAAATTCAGGGGGTATAATTCACCCCTCCACTTT; cdr3_aa: CASKFRGYNSPLHF
clone_size: NA; d_call: TRBD2; j_call: TRBJ2-5; v_call: TRBV15; cdr3_length: 16; cdr3_nt: TGTGCCACCAGCGGCTTGGTAGCGGGGGGCCAAGAGACCCAGTACTTC; cdr3_aa: CATSGLVAGGQETQYF
clone_size: NA; d_call: NA; j_call: TRBJ1-4; v_call: TRBV27; cdr3_length: 13; cdr3_nt: TGTGCCAGCCTAGGCCTTGGGAATGAAAAACTGTTTTTT; cdr3_aa: CASLGLGNEKLFF
clone_size: NA; d_call: NA; j_call: TRBJ1-4; v_call: TRBV4-1; cdr3_length: 16; cdr3_nt: TGCGCCAGCAGCCTTACACAGGGTGCAACTAATGAAAAACTGTTTTTT; cdr3_aa: CASSLTQGATNEKLFF
clone_size: NA; d_call: TRBD1; j_call: TRBJ1-1; v_call: TRBV10-3; cdr3_length: 13; cdr3_nt: TGTGCCATCAGTGACGCAGGGGGCCTTGAAGCTTTCTTT; cdr3_aa: CAISDAGGLEAFF
clone_size: few; d_call: TRBD2; j_call: TRBJ2-1; v_call: TRBV7-2; cdr3_length: 19; cdr3_nt: TGTGCCAGCAGCTTAGTGGGGACTAGCGGGAGAATCTCCTACAATGAGCAGTTCTTC; cdr3_aa: CASSLVGTSGRISYNEQFF
clone_size: NA; d_call: NA; j_call: TRBJ2-3; v_call: TRBV5-1; cdr3_length: 15; cdr3_nt: TGCGCCAGCAGCTTGGGATTGACAGACGGAGATACGCAGTATTTT; cdr3_aa: CASSLGLTDGDTQYF
clone_size: once; d_call: TRBD1; j_call: TRBJ1-5; v_call: TRBV2; cdr3_length: 15; cdr3_nt: TGTGCCAGCAGGTATACAGGGGGGAGCAATCAGCCCCAGCATTTT; cdr3_aa: CASRYTGGSNQPQHF
clone_size: NA; d_call: NA; j_call: TRBJ1-1; v_call: TRBV11-3; cdr3_length: 14; cdr3_nt: TGTGCCAGCAGCTTAGGCGGGAGTCACACTGAAGCTTTCTTT; cdr3_aa: CASSLGGSHTEAFF
clone_size: NA; d_call: NA; j_call: TRBJ2-5; v_call: TRBV3-1/TRBV3-2; cdr3_length: 13; cdr3_nt: TGTGCCAGCAGCCAAGCGACAGAAGAGACCCAGTACTTC; cdr3_aa: CASSQATEETQYF
clone_size: NA; d_call: TRBD1; j_call: TRBJ1-1; v_call: TRBV25-1; cdr3_length: 14; cdr3_nt: TGTGCCAGCAGTGGCCAGGGACAGGGGGCGTTAGCTTTCTTT; cdr3_aa: CASSGQGQGALAFF
clone_size: once; d_call: TRBD2; j_call: TRBJ2-1; v_call: TRBV2; cdr3_length: 15; cdr3_nt: TGTGCCAGCAGACCCAATAGCGGGGGGGCCAATGAGCAGTTCTTC; cdr3_aa: CASRPNSGGANEQFF
clone_size: NA; d_call: TRBD1; j_call: TRBJ1-5; v_call: TRBV6-5; cdr3_length: 13; cdr3_nt: TGTGCCACGGGGACAGGGGACAATCAGCCCCAGCATTTT; cdr3_aa: CATGTGDNQPQHF
clone_size: NA; d_call: NA; j_call: TRBJ1-1; v_call: TRBV10-2; cdr3_length: 14; cdr3_nt: TGCGCCAGCAGTGAGTCGGGCCGGGGCACTGAAGCTTTCTTT; cdr3_aa: CASSESGRGTEAFF
clone_size: NA; d_call: NA; j_call: TRBJ2-1; v_call: TRBV7-2; cdr3_length: 13; cdr3_nt: TGTGCCAGCAGACCAGCGGCATACAATGAGCAGTTCTTC; cdr3_aa: CASRPAAYNEQFF
clone_size: few; d_call: NA; j_call: TRBJ2-3; v_call: TRBV5-1; cdr3_length: 14; cdr3_nt: TGCGCCAGCACTAGGGCGGGGAGCACAGATACGCAGTATTTT; cdr3_aa: CASTRAGSTDTQYF
clone_size: NA; d_call: TRBD2; j_call: TRBJ2-2; v_call: TRBV10-3; cdr3_length: 13; cdr3_nt: TGTGCCTCCCGGGACTACGACACCGGGGAGCTGTTTTTT; cdr3_aa: CASRDYDTGELFF
clone_size: once; d_call: NA; j_call: TRBJ1-5; v_call: TRBV21-1; cdr3_length: 16; cdr3_nt: TGTGCCAGCAGCAAAGTCAACCGGGACAGGGAACAGCCCCAGCATTTT; cdr3_aa: CASSKVNRDREQPQHF
clone_size: NA; d_call: NA; j_call: TRBJ1-2; v_call: TRBV19; cdr3_length: 15; cdr3_nt: TGTGCCAGTAGTCCCTTCGCAGGCGGGCTTGGAGGCTACACCTTC; cdr3_aa: CASSPFAGGLGGYTF
clone_size: NA; d_call: TRBD2; j_call: TRBJ2-1; v_call: TRBV6-2/TRBV6-3; cdr3_length: 15; cdr3_nt: TGTGCCAGCAGTCGGACTAGCGGGGGGTACAATGAGCAGTTCTTC; cdr3_aa: CASSRTSGGYNEQFF
clone_size: NA; d_call: NA; j_call: TRBJ1-4; v_call: TRBV5-4; cdr3_length: 15; cdr3_nt: TGTGCCAGCAGCCCAGGGATCGAAGCTAATGAAAAACTGTTTTTT; cdr3_aa: CASSPGIEANEKLFF